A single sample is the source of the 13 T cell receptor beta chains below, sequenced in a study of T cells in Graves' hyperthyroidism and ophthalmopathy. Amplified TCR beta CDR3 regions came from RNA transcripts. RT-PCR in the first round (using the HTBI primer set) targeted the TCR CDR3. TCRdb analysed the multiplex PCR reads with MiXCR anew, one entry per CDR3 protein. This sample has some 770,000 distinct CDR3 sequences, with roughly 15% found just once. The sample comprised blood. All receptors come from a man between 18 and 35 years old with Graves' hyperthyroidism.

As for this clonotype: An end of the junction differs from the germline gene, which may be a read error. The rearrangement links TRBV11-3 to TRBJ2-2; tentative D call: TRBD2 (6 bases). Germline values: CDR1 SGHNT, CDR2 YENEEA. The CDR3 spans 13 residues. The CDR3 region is CASSPIWGGELSF. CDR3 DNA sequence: TGTGCCAGCAGCCCCATTTGGGGCGGGGAGCTGTCTTTT. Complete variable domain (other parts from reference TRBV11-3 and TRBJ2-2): EAGVVQSPRYKIIEKKQPVAFWCNPISGHNTLYWYLQNLGQGPELLIRYENEEAVDDSQLPKDRFSAERLKGVDSTLKIQPAELGDSAVYLCASSPIWGGELSFGEGSRLTVL.

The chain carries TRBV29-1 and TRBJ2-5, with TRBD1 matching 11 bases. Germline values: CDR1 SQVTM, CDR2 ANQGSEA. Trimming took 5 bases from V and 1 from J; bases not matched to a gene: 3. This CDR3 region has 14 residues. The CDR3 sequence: CSVSGQGGQETQYF. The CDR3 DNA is TGCAGCGTTTCGGGACAGGGGGGCCAAGAGACCCAGTACTTC.

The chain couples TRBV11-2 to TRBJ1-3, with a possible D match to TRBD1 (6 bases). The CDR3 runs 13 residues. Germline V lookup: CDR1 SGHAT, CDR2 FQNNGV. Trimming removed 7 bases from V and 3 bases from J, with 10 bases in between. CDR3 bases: TGTGCCAGCAACCCGACAGGTGGAAACACCATATATTTT. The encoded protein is CASNPTGGNTIYF.

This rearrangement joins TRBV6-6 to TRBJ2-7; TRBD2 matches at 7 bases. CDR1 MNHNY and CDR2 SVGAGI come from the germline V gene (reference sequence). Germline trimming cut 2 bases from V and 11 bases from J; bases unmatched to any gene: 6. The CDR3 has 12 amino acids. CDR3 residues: CASSYPGGSEYF. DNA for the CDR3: TGTGCCAGCAGTTACCCGGGGGGAAGCGAGTACTTC.

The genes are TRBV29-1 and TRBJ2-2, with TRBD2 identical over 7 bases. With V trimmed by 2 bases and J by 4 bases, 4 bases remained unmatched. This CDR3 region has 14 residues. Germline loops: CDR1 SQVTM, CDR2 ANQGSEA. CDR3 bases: TGCAGCGTTGAATCCGGACTAGTCACCGGGGAGCTGTTTTTT. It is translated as CSVESGLVTGELFF.

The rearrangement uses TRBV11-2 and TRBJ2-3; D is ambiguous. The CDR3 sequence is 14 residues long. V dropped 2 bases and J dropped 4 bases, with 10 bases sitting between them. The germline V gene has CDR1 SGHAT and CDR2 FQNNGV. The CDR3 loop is CASSLIIIADTQYF. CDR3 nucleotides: TGTGCCAGCAGCTTAATTATAATAGCAGATACGCAGTATTTT.

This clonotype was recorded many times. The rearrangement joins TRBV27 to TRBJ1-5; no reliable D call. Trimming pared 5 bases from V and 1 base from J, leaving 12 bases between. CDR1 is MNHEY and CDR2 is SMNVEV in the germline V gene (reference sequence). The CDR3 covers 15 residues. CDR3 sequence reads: CASSTWTGSNQPQHF. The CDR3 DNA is TGTGCCAGCAGTACGTGGACGGGAAGCAATCAGCCCCAGCATTTT.

The CDR3 DNA reads as TGCAGTGCTCCCCCGACAGGGGGTAATAATTCACCCCTCCACTTT. Translating it yields CSAPPTGGNNSPLHF. V is TRBV20-1 and J is TRBJ1-6; the match to TRBD1 covers 9 bases. CDR1 is DFQATT, CDR2 SNEGSKA, per germline (reference sequence). The CDR3 contains 15 residues. Trimming removed 5 bases from V and 5 bases from J; junction bases left unmatched: 7.

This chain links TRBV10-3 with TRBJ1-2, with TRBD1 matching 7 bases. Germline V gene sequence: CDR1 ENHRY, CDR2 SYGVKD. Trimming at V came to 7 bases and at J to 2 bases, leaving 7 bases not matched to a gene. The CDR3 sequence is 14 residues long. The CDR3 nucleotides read TGTGCCATCACCCGACAGGGTCCCAACTATGGCTACACCTTC. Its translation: CAITRQGPNYGYTF.

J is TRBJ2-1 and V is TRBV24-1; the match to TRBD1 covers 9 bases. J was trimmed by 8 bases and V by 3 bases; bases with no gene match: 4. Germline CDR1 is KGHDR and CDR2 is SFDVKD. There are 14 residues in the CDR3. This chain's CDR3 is CATSDTTGGDEQFF. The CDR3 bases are TGTGCCACCAGTGATACGACAGGGGGAGATGAGCAGTTCTTC.

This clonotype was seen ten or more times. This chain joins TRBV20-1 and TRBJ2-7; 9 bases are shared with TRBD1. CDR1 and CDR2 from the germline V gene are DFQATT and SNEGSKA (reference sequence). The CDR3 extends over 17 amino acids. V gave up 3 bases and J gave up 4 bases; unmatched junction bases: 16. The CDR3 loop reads CSARPRFGTGRRYEQYF. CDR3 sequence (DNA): TGCAGTGCTAGGCCCAGGTTCGGGACAGGGAGGAGGTACGAGCAGTACTTC.

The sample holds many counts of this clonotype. CDR3 residues: CASSVDRAGETQYF. CDR3 DNA sequence: TGTGCCAGCAGTGTCGACAGGGCAGGAGAGACCCAGTACTTC. The chain uses TRBV2 and TRBJ2-5; TRBD1 matches 7 bases. This CDR3 spans 14 amino acids. J lost 4 bases, V lost 4 bases, and 6 bases had no gene match. Germline V CDR1 and CDR2: SNHLY, FYNNEI.

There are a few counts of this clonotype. The CDR3 here is CASSLAPTGGRSNQPQHF. CDR3 bases: TGTGCCAGCAGCTTAGCGCCAACAGGGGGCCGGAGCAATCAGCCCCAGCATTTT. The rearrangement links TRBV7-9 to TRBJ1-5, with TRBD1 matching over 9 bases. The V segment lost 0 bases and the J segment 1 base; nucleotides outside the gene matches: 7. Germline CDR1 and CDR2: SEHNR and FQNEAQ (reference sequence). This CDR3 contains 18 residues.